The 28 T cell receptor beta chains in this list originate from one sample, sequenced in a study of blood T cell repertoires in COVID-19. Profiling relied on immunoSEQ multiplex PCR, and the TCRdb table lists in-frame clones only, not all of them. Of hundreds of thousands of clones listed, approximately 90% were seen once; the top ten hold about 0.8%. The sequenced sample was peripheral blood. All receptors derive from a man in his sixties with COVID-19, enrolled during active disease.

The chain's CDR3 is CASSPWNRNYGYTF. In nucleotides, the CDR3 is TGTGCCAGCAGCCCCTGGAACAGGAACTATGGCTACACCTTC. The chain carries TRBV7-2 and TRBJ1-2; D is possibly TRBD1 (5 bases). Looked up from germline, CDR1 is SGHTA and CDR2 is FQGNSA. The CDR3 runs 14 residues. V gave up 5 bases and J gave up 2 bases, with 12 bases separating them.

J is TRBJ2-7 and V is TRBV28; D may be TRBD1 (6 bases). Trimming pared 6 bases from V and 5 bases from J, leaving 17 bases between. Germline CDR1 reads MDHEN; CDR2 reads SYDVKM. This CDR3 is built from 14 residues. For the CDR3, the DNA is TGTGCCAGCAGACGTGACAGGATTAGGAACGAGCAGTACTTC. This gives the protein CASRRDRIRNEQYF.

This CDR3 reads CASRRQGGETQYF. CDR3 DNA: TGTGCCAGCAGGCGACAGGGCGGGGAGACCCAGTACTTC. The chain employs TRBV6-5 and TRBJ2-5; TRBD1 agrees at 7 bases. J was trimmed by 5 bases and V by 6 bases; bases with no gene match: 6. This CDR3 comprises 13 residues. Germline V lookup: CDR1 MNHEY, CDR2 SVGAGI.

J is TRBJ1-2 and V is TRBV7-2; D is ambiguous. The CDR3 covers 12 residues. In germline, CDR1 is SGHTA, CDR2 FQGNSA. V lost 3 bases, J lost 2 bases, and 4 bases lay in between. DNA of the CDR3: TGTGCCAGCAGCTTGAGAAACTATGGCTACACCTTC. Translating it yields CASSLRNYGYTF.

This chain uses TRBV13 with TRBJ2-7; a weak D match, TRBD2 (6 bases). Trimming took 1 base from V and 2 from J, leaving 15 bases between them. Per the germline V gene, CDR1 is PRHDT and CDR2 is FYEKMQ (reference sequence). The CDR3 has 16 amino acids. The CDR3 nucleotides are TGTGCCAGCAGCTTAGTAGCGGTCGGGCCCACCTACGAGCAGTACTTC. Translated, it gives CASSLVAVGPTYEQYF.

V is TRBV4-3 and J is TRBJ2-3; 11 positions agree with TRBD2. Germline CDR1 reads LGHNA; CDR2 reads YSLEER. CDR3 length equals 17 residues. Losses at the gene ends were 0 bases for V and 0 bases for J; bases not matched to a gene: 2. CDR3 in amino acids: CASSQEASGRSTDTQYF. The CDR3 nucleotides read TGCGCCAGCAGCCAAGAGGCTAGCGGGAGGAGCACAGATACGCAGTATTTT.

This sequence joins TRBV5-1 and TRBJ2-1; TRBD1 aligns across 7 bases. Germline CDR1 SGHRS, CDR2 YFSETQ. The CDR3 totals 16 residues. V lost 2 bases, J lost 4 bases, and 9 bases stayed unmatched. The CDR3 is CASSLRPGQTYNEQFF. Written as DNA, the CDR3 is TGCGCCAGCAGCTTACGCCCGGGACAGACTTACAATGAGCAGTTCTTC.

The chain links TRBV3-1 (or the pseudogene TRBV3-2) to TRBJ2-2; D not certain. The CDR3 has 13 residues. V gave up 2 bases and J gave up 5 bases, with 6 bases separating them. Germline CDR1 reads LGHDT; CDR2 reads YNNKEL (reference sequence). CDR3 DNA: TGTGCCAGCAGCCAATTTCCTACCGGGGAGCTGTTTTTT. Protein sequence: CASSQFPTGELFF.

This sequence joins TRBV28 and TRBJ1-5, with 8 bases fitting TRBD1. The CDR3 length is 15 residues. The germline V gene has CDR1 MDHEN and CDR2 SYDVKM. V shed 6 bases, J shed 5 bases, and the junction held 9 bases outside the gene matches. The CDR3 DNA sequence: TGTGCCAGCAGCCCCGACAGGGGTTTGGATCAGCCCCAGCATTTT. It yields the protein CASSPDRGLDQPQHF.

The chain is built from TRBV7-2 and TRBJ1-1; 8 nucleotides align to TRBD1. The CDR3 length is 17 residues. The junction had 19 bases not matched to a gene; V was cut back by 8 bases and J by 5 bases. From germline, CDR1 is SGHTA and CDR2 FQGNSA. The CDR3 DNA reads TGTGCCAGCGCAGAACAGGGGGTAAATTCTTTGAGAACTGAAGCTTTCTTT. Amino acid sequence: CASAEQGVNSLRTEAFF.

In regard to this clone: This sample also contains other DNA sequences that code for the same CDR3. The chain carries TRBV5-4 and TRBJ1-2, with TRBD1 as a possible D gene (6 bases). The V gene's germline CDR1 is SGHNT and CDR2 YYREEE (reference sequence). Trimming stripped 1 base from V and 5 bases from J, with 9 bases between. This CDR3 comprises 13 residues. CDR3 nucleotides: TGTGCCAGCAGCTTGAGGACAGCATATGGCTACACCTTC. It encodes CASSLRTAYGYTF.

As DNA, the CDR3 is TGTGCCAGCAGCCCCAGGGGTGGCAATCAGCCCCAGCATTTT. Its protein is CASSPRGGNQPQHF. The rearrangement joins TRBV9 to TRBJ1-5; D may be TRBD1 (6 bases). The germline gives CDR1 SGDLS, CDR2 YYNGEE. This CDR3 contains 14 residues. The V end was cut by 4 bases, the J end by 2 bases, with 10 bases between.

V is TRBV7-2 and J is TRBJ1-2; 8 bases line up with TRBD1. This CDR3 comprises 13 residues. The V segment lost 6 bases and the J segment 13 bases; nucleotides outside the gene matches: 13. CDR1 and CDR2 (germline): SGHTA, FQGNSA. CDR3 DNA: TGTGCCAGCAGGCCTGGACAGGGTTGGAGTTTCACCTTC. Translation: CASRPGQGWSFTF. The whole variable domain, filled in from reference TRBV7-2 and TRBJ1-2, reads GAGVSQSPSNKVTEKGKDVELRCDPISGHTALYWYRQSLGQGLEFLIYFQGNSAPDKSGLPSDRFSAERTGGSVSTLTIQRTQQEDSAVYLCASRPGQGWSFTFGSGTRLTVV.

The chain links TRBV20-1 to TRBJ2-7; the D gene is possibly TRBD1 (6 bases). Germline V gene data show CDR1 as DFQATT and CDR2 as SNEGSKA (reference sequence). Between the trimmed V and J ends, which lost 5 bases and 3 bases, there was a span of 8 bases. This CDR3 is built from 11 residues. DNA for the CDR3: TGCAGTGCTCTGACAGGCTACGAGCAGTACTTC. It translates to CSALTGYEQYF.

The chain is built from TRBV28 and TRBJ1-2; tentative D call: TRBD1 (5 bases). This CDR3 comprises 14 residues. Trimming shortened V by 1 base and J by 5 bases, and 11 bases separated the two germline ends. Germline values: CDR1 MDHEN, CDR2 SYDVKM. CDR3 protein: CASSLLRGSYGYTF. CDR3 nucleotide sequence: TGTGCCAGCAGTTTATTAAGGGGTTCGTATGGCTACACCTTC.

V is TRBV27 and J is TRBJ1-6; TRBD1 agrees at 8 bases. The CDR3 sequence is 14 residues long. V dropped 5 bases and J dropped 10; count of bases not matched to a gene: 7. The germline gives CDR1 MNHEY, CDR2 SMNVEV (reference sequence). The CDR3 nucleotides read TGTGCCAGCAGTACACAGGGGGATGAATCACCCCTCCACTTT. Translation: CASSTQGDESPLHF.

CDR3 sequence: CASSDGRLIVYGYTF. The CDR3 bases are TGTGCCAGCAGCGACGGGAGATTAATCGTCTATGGCTACACCTTC. The rearrangement joins TRBV28 to TRBJ1-2; D gene unclear. Germline V CDR1 and CDR2: MDHEN, SYDVKM. CDR3 length: 15 amino acids. The germline V and J ends were trimmed by 6 bases and 4 bases, with 18 bases remaining between them.

The chain joins TRBV3-1 (or the pseudogene TRBV3-2) to TRBJ2-1, with TRBD1 identical over 8 bases. The germline V gene encodes CDR1 LGHDT and CDR2 YNNKEL (reference sequence). The CDR3 consists of 16 residues. The junction had 8 bases not matched to a gene; V was cut back by 2 bases and J by 5 bases. The CDR3: CASSQPRTGLHNEQFF. The CDR3 coding sequence is TGTGCCAGCAGCCAACCCCGGACAGGGTTGCACAATGAGCAGTTCTTC.

This chain connects TRBV20-1 to TRBJ2-7, with D unresolved. The CDR3 has 10 amino acids. V was cut by 6 bases and J by 4 bases, with 7 bases left in between. Germline CDR1 reads DFQATT; CDR2 reads SNEGSKA (reference sequence). The CDR3 reads CSAARYEQYF. CDR3 in DNA: TGCAGTGCCGCACGGTACGAGCAGTACTTC.

This clone was observed at least ten times. The chain is built from TRBV11-2 and TRBJ2-1, with 11 bases matching TRBD2. The CDR3 is made up of 15 amino acids. V gave up 5 bases and J gave up 4 bases; unmatched junction bases: 4. Germline CDR1 is SGHAT and CDR2 is FQNNGV. The CDR3 protein is CASSPRTSGYNEQFF. The CDR3 nucleotides read TGTGCCAGCAGCCCGAGGACTAGCGGGTACAATGAGCAGTTCTTC.

The CDR3 sequence: CASSYDRPGAPLHF. The CDR3 DNA follows: TGTGCCAGCAGTTACGACAGGCCTGGAGCACCCCTCCACTTT. The V call is TRBV6-2 or TRBV6-3, the J call TRBJ1-6; maybe TRBD1 (6 bases). Per the germline V gene, CDR1 is MNHEY and CDR2 is SVGEGT. The CDR3 has 14 residues. V was clipped by 2 bases and J by 11 bases, with 13 bases between them.

This CDR3 is CASSNRPADTQYF. CDR3 in DNA: TGTGCCAGCAGTAACAGGCCCGCAGATACGCAGTATTTT. The rearrangement links TRBV6-5 to TRBJ2-3; a weak D match, TRBD1 (5 bases). The CDR3 is made up of 13 amino acids. Germline CDR1 reads MNHEY; CDR2 reads SVGAGI. The V gene lost 5 bases and the J gene lost 4 bases, with 10 bases spanning the gap.

The rearrangement joins TRBV18 to TRBJ1-5, with 7 nucleotides matching TRBD1. V trimming: 3 bases; J trimming: 11 bases; junction bases outside the gene matches: 10. Per the germline V gene, CDR1 is KGHSH and CDR2 is LQKENI. The CDR3 totals 14 residues. Written as DNA, the CDR3 is TGTGCCAGCTCACCCGTGGACAGGTCATCGGCCCAGCATTTT. Translation: CASSPVDRSSAQHF.

CDR3 loop: CASSLADRGQETQYF. The CDR3 DNA sequence: TGTGCCAGCAGCTTAGCGGACAGGGGCCAAGAGACCCAGTACTTC. The genes are TRBV7-9 and TRBJ2-5, with 9 bases that match TRBD1. The germline CDR1 and CDR2 sequences are SEHNR and FQNEAQ (reference sequence). This CDR3 has 15 residues. V dropped 0 bases and J dropped 1; count of bases not matched to a gene: 0.

The V and J genes are TRBV5-1 and TRBJ1-4, with TRBD1 as a possible D gene (6 bases). V gave up 1 base and J gave up 8 bases, with 12 bases separating them. The length of the CDR3 is 14 residues. The germline gives CDR1 SGHRS, CDR2 YFSETQ. The CDR3 protein is CASSLTGKGEKLFF. In DNA, the CDR3 is TGCGCCAGCAGCTTGACAGGGAAGGGCGAAAAACTGTTTTTT.

CDR3 protein: CASGLAGFTGELFF. The CDR3 DNA follows: TGCGCCAGCGGACTAGCGGGTTTCACCGGGGAGCTGTTTTTT. V and J are TRBV4-3 and TRBJ2-2; 11 bases match TRBD2. The germline CDR1 and CDR2 sequences are LGHNA and YSLEER. V lost 8 bases and J lost 4; bases outside the gene matches: 3. The CDR3 has 14 residues.

This chain uses TRBV18 with TRBJ2-7, with a weak D call TRBD2 (6 bases). This CDR3 spans 15 amino acids. The germline V gene encodes CDR1 KGHSH and CDR2 LQKENI. The V end lost 3 bases, the J end lost 0 bases, and 12 bases lay between the germline ends. Here the CDR3 reads CASSPTGTSSYEQYF. The CDR3 DNA sequence: TGTGCCAGCTCACCTACTGGGACTTCCTCCTACGAGCAGTACTTC.

To note about this clone: The junction and the germline gene differ at one end; a read error may be behind it. The CDR3 loop reads CASSQIRTSGAQNHF. In DNA, the CDR3 is TGTGCCAGCAGCCAGATCAGAACTAGCGGGGCCCAAAACCACTTC. This chain joins TRBV3-1 (or the pseudogene TRBV3-2) and TRBJ2-5; TRBD2 matches at 10 bases. Germline CDR1 and CDR2: LGHDT and YNNKEL (reference sequence). The CDR3 loop spans 15 amino acids.